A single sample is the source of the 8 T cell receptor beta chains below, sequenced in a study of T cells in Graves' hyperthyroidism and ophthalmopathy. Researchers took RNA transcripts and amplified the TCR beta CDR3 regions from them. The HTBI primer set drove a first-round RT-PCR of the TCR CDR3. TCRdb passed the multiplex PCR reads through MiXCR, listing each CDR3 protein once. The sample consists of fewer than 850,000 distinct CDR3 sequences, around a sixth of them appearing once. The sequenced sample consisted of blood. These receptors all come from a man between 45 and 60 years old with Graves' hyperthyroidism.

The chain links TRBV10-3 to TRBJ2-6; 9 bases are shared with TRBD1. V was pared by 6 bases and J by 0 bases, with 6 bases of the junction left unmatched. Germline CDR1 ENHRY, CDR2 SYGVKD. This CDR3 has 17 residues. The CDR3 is CAIRGQGLSSGANVLTF. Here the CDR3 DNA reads TGTGCCATCAGAGGACAGGGGCTCAGCTCTGGGGCCAACGTCCTGACTTTC.

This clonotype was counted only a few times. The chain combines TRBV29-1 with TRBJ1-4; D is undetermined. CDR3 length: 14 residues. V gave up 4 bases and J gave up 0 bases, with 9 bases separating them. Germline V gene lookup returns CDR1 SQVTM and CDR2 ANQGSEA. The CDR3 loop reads CSVVDGATNEKLFF. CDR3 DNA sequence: TGCAGCGTTGTAGACGGAGCAACTAATGAAAAACTGTTTTTT.

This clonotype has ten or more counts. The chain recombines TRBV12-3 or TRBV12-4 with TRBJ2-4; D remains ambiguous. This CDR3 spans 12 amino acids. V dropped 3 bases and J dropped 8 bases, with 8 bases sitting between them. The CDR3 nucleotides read TGTGCCAGCAGTTTGGGATCGGACATTCAGTACTTC. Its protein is CASSLGSDIQYF.

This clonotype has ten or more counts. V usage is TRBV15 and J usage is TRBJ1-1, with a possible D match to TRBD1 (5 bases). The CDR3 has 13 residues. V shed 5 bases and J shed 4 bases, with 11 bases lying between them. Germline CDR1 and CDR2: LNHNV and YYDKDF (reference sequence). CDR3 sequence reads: CATSGAGSTEAFF. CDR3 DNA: TGTGCCACCAGCGGTGCAGGGAGCACTGAAGCTTTCTTT.

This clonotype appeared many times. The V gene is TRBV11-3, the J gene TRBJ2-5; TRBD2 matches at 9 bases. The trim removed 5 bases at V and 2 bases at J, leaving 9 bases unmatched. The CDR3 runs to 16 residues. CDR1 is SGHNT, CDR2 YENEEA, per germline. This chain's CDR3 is CASSTDSGGDQETQYF. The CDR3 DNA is TGTGCCAGCAGCACAGATAGCGGGGGTGATCAAGAGACCCAGTACTTC.

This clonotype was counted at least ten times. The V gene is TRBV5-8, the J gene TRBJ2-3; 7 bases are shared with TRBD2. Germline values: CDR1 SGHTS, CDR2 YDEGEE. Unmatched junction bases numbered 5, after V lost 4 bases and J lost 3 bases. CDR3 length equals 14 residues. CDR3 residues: CASSLAEVTDTQYF. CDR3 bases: TGTGCCAGCAGCCTAGCGGAGGTGACAGATACGCAGTATTTT.

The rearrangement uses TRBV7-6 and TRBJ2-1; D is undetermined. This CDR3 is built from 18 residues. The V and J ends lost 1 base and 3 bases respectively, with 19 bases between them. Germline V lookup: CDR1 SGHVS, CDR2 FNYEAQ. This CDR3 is CASSLVGLATTLYNEQFF. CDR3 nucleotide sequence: TGTGCCAGCAGCTTAGTAGGCTTGGCAACTACCCTCTACAATGAGCAGTTCTTC.

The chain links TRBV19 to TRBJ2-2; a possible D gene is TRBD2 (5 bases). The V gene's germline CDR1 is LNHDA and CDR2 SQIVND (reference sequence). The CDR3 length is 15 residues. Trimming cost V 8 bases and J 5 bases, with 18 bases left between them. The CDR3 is CASGDGPGGTGELFF. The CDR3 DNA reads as TGTGCCAGTGGCGACGGCCCTGGAGGTACCGGGGAGCTGTTTTTT.